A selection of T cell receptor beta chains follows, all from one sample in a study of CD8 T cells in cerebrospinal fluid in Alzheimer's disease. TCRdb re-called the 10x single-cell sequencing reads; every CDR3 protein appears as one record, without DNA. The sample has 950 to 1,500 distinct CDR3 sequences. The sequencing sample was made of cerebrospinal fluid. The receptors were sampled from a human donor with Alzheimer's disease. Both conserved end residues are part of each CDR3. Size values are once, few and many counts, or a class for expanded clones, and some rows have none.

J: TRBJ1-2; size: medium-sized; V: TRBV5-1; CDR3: CASSLEVGKIYGYTF
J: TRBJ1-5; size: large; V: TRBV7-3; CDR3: CASSLTDMFGSGNQPQHF
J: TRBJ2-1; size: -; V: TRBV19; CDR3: CASSIGELYNEQFF
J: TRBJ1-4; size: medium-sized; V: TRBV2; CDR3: CASSERTGGIRANEKLFF
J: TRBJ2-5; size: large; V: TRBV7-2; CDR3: CASSLGDRPGWETQYF
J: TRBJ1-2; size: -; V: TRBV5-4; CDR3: CASSLRGAVYGYTF
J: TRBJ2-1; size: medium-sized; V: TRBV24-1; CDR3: CATSDATTGFQTWQFF
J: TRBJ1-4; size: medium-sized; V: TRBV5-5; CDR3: CASSQQGRTNEKLFF
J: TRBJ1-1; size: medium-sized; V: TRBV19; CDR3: CASSPGQVWTEAFF
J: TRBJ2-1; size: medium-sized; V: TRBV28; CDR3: CASSFLVIGLGQSSYNEQFF